A selection of T cell receptor beta chains follows, all from one sample in a study of CD8 T cells in ankylosing spondylitis. Via MiXCR, TCRdb re-called the 5' RACE reads, giving one row per CDR3 protein. The repertoire holds 250,000 to 350,000 distinct CDR3 sequences, roughly 20% seen once, with about 8.2% in the top ten. Sequencing was performed on blood, either unsorted or a sorted T cell fraction (not recorded which). The receptors originated from a male donor with ankylosing spondylitis or in good health (not recorded which). The CDR3 runs from the conserved cysteine through the conserved F or W. A D gene is named only where the DNA matches it firmly. Clone size is not always given. Where it is, it says once, few, many or a class for expanded clones.

size,V,J,D,CDR3,DNA
-,TRBV6-2/TRBV6-3,TRBJ2-5,TRBD1,CASSYPGTGSETQYF,TGTGCCAGCAGTTACCCCGGGACAGGGTCAGAGACCCAGTACTTC
few,TRBV19,TRBJ1-2,-,CASSIVGYGYTF,TGTGCCAGTAGTATTGTCGGATATGGCTACACCTTC
-,TRBV24-1,TRBJ2-1,TRBD2,CATSVTPGLARDEQFF,TGTGCCACCAGTGTTACTCCCGGACTAGCGCGCGATGAGCAGTTCTTC
many,TRBV5-1,TRBJ2-3,-,CASSLDRDTQYF,TGCGCCAGCAGCTTGGACAGGGATACGCAGTATTTT
-,TRBV28,TRBJ2-6,-,CASRDGTSGANVLTF,TGTGCCAGCAGGGACGGGACCTCTGGGGCCAACGTCCTGACTTTC
many,TRBV29-1,TRBJ2-3,-,CSVEEGTTDTQYF,TGCAGCGTTGAGGAAGGGACCACAGATACGCAGTATTTT
few,TRBV6-1,TRBJ2-3,-,CATTRWDTDTQYF,TGTGCCACCACCAGGTGGGACACAGATACGCAGTATTTT
-,TRBV5-1,TRBJ2-1,-,CASSLDAGGAEQFF,TGCGCCAGCAGCTTGGACGCCGGGGGCGCTGAGCAGTTCTTC
-,TRBV5-1,TRBJ1-1,-,CASSLQDLENTEAFF,TGCGCCAGCAGCTTGCAGGATTTAGAGAACACTGAAGCTTTCTTT
-,TRBV12-3/TRBV12-4,TRBJ1-4,-,CASRSGTGNEKLFF,TGTGCCAGCAGGTCCGGGACGGGTAATGAAAAACTGTTTTTT
few,TRBV5-1,TRBJ2-3,TRBD1,CASSLEGQSTQYF,TGCGCCAGCAGCTTAGAGGGACAGTCTACGCAGTATTTT
-,TRBV18,TRBJ2-5,TRBD2,CASSPPGLAGQETQYF,TGTGCCAGCTCACCACCGGGACTAGCGGGGCAAGAGACCCAGTACTTC
few,TRBV20-1,TRBJ2-2,-,CSASASELTGELFF,TGCAGTGCTTCGGCTAGCGAGCTCACCGGGGAGCTGTTTTTT
many,TRBV12-3/TRBV12-4,TRBJ1-3,-,CASSRGKLSGNTIYF,TGTGCCAGCAGCCGAGGGAAGCTTTCTGGAAACACCATATATTTT
few,TRBV20-1,TRBJ2-1,-,CSASLSGAGNEQFF,TGCAGTGCTAGTCTTTCGGGGGCGGGGAATGAGCAGTTCTTC
few,TRBV5-1,TRBJ2-2,-,CASSQDMATGELFF,TGCGCCAGCAGCCAGGACATGGCCACCGGGGAGCTGTTTTTT
few,TRBV3-1,TRBJ2-3,TRBD2,CASSQDSGGLTDTQYF,TGTGCCAGCAGCCAAGATAGCGGGGGGCTCACAGATACGCAGTATTTT
-,TRBV15,TRBJ1-4,-,CATSRDLAGSSFATNEKLFF,TGTGCCACCAGCAGAGATCTGGCAGGGAGTTCTTTTGCAACTAATGAAAAACTGTTTTTT
-,TRBV6-5,TRBJ2-5,TRBD1,CASSYSNRGRETQYF,TGTGCCAGCAGTTACTCTAACAGGGGTCGGGAGACCCAGTACTTC
few,TRBV18,TRBJ1-4,-,CASSPGAPGSEKLFF,TGTGCCAGCTCACCGGGAGCGCCAGGCTCGGAAAAACTGTTTTTT
few,TRBV18,TRBJ1-1,-,CASSPSLATEAFF,TGTGCCAGCTCACCAAGTCTTGCCACTGAAGCTTTCTTT
few,TRBV5-5,TRBJ2-6,TRBD2,CASSTGGGSGANVLTF,TGTGCCAGCAGCACCGGGGGGGGCTCTGGGGCCAACGTCCTGACTTTC
many,TRBV10-3,TRBJ1-2,-,CAIKRDTNYGYTF,TGTGCCATCAAAAGGGACACTAACTATGGCTACACCTTC
many,TRBV9,TRBJ1-3,-,CASSPQENTIYF,TGTGCCAGCAGCCCCCAGGAAAACACCATATATTTT
many,TRBV5-1,TRBJ2-3,-,CASSLVPGSTDTQYF,TGCGCCAGCAGCTTAGTCCCCGGGAGCACAGATACGCAGTATTTT
many,TRBV29-1,TRBJ2-3,TRBD1,CSVEDDRGYTDTQYF,TGCAGCGTTGAAGATGACAGGGGGTACACAGATACGCAGTATTTT
-,TRBV15,TRBJ2-3,TRBD2,CATSREVAGGPGATDTQYF,TGTGCCACCAGCAGAGAGGTAGCGGGAGGGCCCGGGGCCACAGATACGCAGTATTTT
-,TRBV9,TRBJ2-1,-,CASSVVGVPNNEQFF,TGTGCCAGCAGCGTAGTGGGGGTCCCAAACAATGAGCAGTTCTTC
-,TRBV5-1,TRBJ2-2,TRBD1,CASSLARQGAAGELFF,TGCGCCAGCAGCTTGGCAAGACAGGGGGCGGCCGGGGAGCTGTTTTTT
few,TRBV11-2,TRBJ1-1,-,CASRLSDSMNTEAFF,TGTGCCAGCAGGTTGAGCGACAGCATGAACACTGAAGCTTTCTTT
-,TRBV12-3/TRBV12-4,TRBJ2-2,TRBD2,CASSRSSGRVTGELFF,TGTGCCAGCAGTCGGTCTAGCGGGAGAGTCACCGGGGAGCTGTTTTTT
many,TRBV29-1,TRBJ2-2,-,CSVGAGSFTGELFF,TGCAGCGTTGGGGCAGGGTCCTTCACCGGGGAGCTGTTTTTT
-,TRBV5-1,TRBJ2-5,TRBD2,CASSGTGLTPKTQYF,TGCGCCAGCAGCGGCACGGGACTAACCCCTAAGACCCAGTACTTC
many,TRBV29-1,TRBJ1-2,-,CSVEGVAGDTYGYTF,TGCAGCGTTGAAGGGGTGGCAGGGGACACCTATGGCTACACCTTC
-,TRBV5-6,TRBJ1-2,TRBD1,CASSLETGKYGYTF,TGTGCCAGCAGCTTGGAGACAGGGAAATATGGCTACACCTTC
-,TRBV5-1,TRBJ1-4,-,CASSLEPGPVNEKLFF,TGCGCCAGCAGCTTGGAACCGGGGCCAGTTAATGAAAAACTGTTTTTT
few,TRBV20-1,TRBJ1-4,-,CSATDRVSANEKLFF,TGCAGTGCTACGGACAGAGTATCGGCTAATGAAAAACTGTTTTTT
-,TRBV7-2,TRBJ1-1,-,CASSLGQALSAFF,TGTGCCAGCAGCTTAGGGCAGGCTCTATCCGCTTTCTTT
-,TRBV3-1,TRBJ2-2,TRBD2,CASSQGVTSRTGELFF,TGTGCCAGCAGCCAAGGGGTGACTAGCCGCACCGGGGAGCTGTTTTTT
-,TRBV12-3/TRBV12-4,TRBJ2-2,TRBD1,CASSSNRGATGELFF,TGTGCCAGCAGTTCCAACAGGGGAGCCACCGGGGAGCTGTTTTTT
-,TRBV30,TRBJ1-1,-,CAWSAIYTEAFF,TGTGCCTGGAGCGCTATATACACTGAAGCTTTCTTT
-,TRBV5-1,TRBJ2-1,TRBD2,CASSLGTSGGANEQFF,TGCGCCAGCAGCCTAGGGACTAGCGGGGGGGCCAATGAGCAGTTCTTC
-,TRBV5-1,TRBJ1-4,-,CASSLADSAARGEKLFF,TGCGCCAGCAGCTTGGCAGACTCGGCCGCGAGGGGTGAAAAACTGTTTTTT
-,TRBV12-3/TRBV12-4,TRBJ1-3,TRBD1,CASSLGGQADTIYF,TGTGCCAGCAGTTTGGGAGGACAGGCGGACACCATATATTTT
-,TRBV12-3/TRBV12-4,TRBJ2-1,TRBD1,CASSSWTGPLYNEQFF,TGTGCCAGCAGTTCCTGGACAGGGCCTCTCTACAATGAGCAGTTCTTC
-,TRBV7-8,TRBJ2-2,-,CASSSDLGTGELFF,TGTGCCAGCAGCTCAGATCTCGGCACCGGGGAGCTGTTTTTT
once,TRBV27,TRBJ1-5,TRBD1,CASSPGQGRSNQPQHF,TGTGCCAGCAGTCCCGGACAGGGACGAAGCAATCAGCCCCAGCATTTT
-,TRBV28,TRBJ2-6,-,CASSLSVWGRGSGANVLTF,TGTGCCAGCAGTTTGTCCGTCTGGGGGCGCGGGTCTGGGGCCAACGTCCTGACTTTC
few,TRBV5-1,TRBJ1-3,-,CASSFEGNTIYF,TGCGCCAGCAGCTTCGAAGGAAACACCATATATTTT
-,TRBV12-3/TRBV12-4,TRBJ2-3,TRBD1,CASSSDTGDDTQYF,TGTGCCAGCAGTTCCGATACAGGGGACGATACGCAGTATTTT
-,TRBV6-5,TRBJ2-2,-,CASSYSGTNTGELFF,TGTGCCAGCAGTTACTCTGGGACGAACACCGGGGAGCTGTTTTTT
many,TRBV12-3/TRBV12-4,TRBJ2-3,-,CASRKDLTDTQYF,TGTGCCAGCAGGAAAGACTTAACAGATACGCAGTATTTT